A selection of T cell receptor beta chains follows, all from one sample in a study of identical twins. In TCRdb, the 5' RACE reads were re-called with MiXCR into one record per CDR3 protein. The sample lists 450,000 or so distinct CDR3 sequences; roughly 20% were seen once. The sequenced sample was naive T cells sorted from blood. All receptors come from a man aged 50 to 60 in good health. The CDR3 runs from the conserved cysteine through the conserved F or W. The order of the fields is J gene, CDR3 length, clone size, D gene, V gene, CDR3 protein, CDR3 DNA. D genes are given only for firm matches. Size tells how often a clone was seen (once, few, many) or the class of an expanded clone, and some rows leave it out.

>TRBJ1-1|14|once|TRBD1|TRBV6-5
CASSYGTGSTEAFF
TGTGCCAGCAGTTACGGGACAGGGTCCACTGAAGCTTTCTTT
>TRBJ2-1|13|NA|NA|TRBV20-1
CSASPPPYNEQFF
TGCAGTGCTAGTCCGCCTCCCTACAATGAGCAGTTCTTC
>TRBJ2-7|13|NA|NA|TRBV12-3/TRBV12-4
CASSRSGQSEQYF
TGTGCCAGCAGTAGGTCGGGTCAGAGCGAGCAGTACTTC
>TRBJ1-1|13|NA|NA|TRBV7-2
CASSFGTFTEAFF
TGTGCCAGCAGCTTCGGGACCTTCACTGAAGCTTTCTTT
>TRBJ1-2|14|NA|NA|TRBV3-1
CASSQGATGAGYTF
TGTGCCAGCAGCCAAGGTGCCACAGGTGCTGGCTACACCTTC
>TRBJ2-1|15|many|TRBD2|TRBV7-9
CAAKPSGDSYNEQFF
TGTGCCGCCAAGCCTAGCGGGGACTCCTACAATGAGCAGTTCTTC
>TRBJ2-7|13|many|NA|TRBV10-3
CAISAETAYEQYF
TGTGCCATCAGTGCTGAGACAGCCTACGAGCAGTACTTC
>TRBJ2-5|18|many|NA|TRBV12-3/TRBV12-4
CASSAGSREHGYQETQYF
TGTGCCAGCAGTGCCGGTTCCAGGGAGCACGGGTACCAAGAGACCCAGTACTTC
>TRBJ2-6|15|many|NA|TRBV27
CASSRGVSGANVLTF
TGTGCCAGCAGTCGGGGTGTATCTGGGGCCAACGTCCTGACTTTC
>TRBJ2-1|15|many|TRBD2|TRBV9
CASSSSGSRSDEQFF
TGTGCCAGCAGCTCTAGCGGGAGCCGTAGCGATGAGCAGTTCTTC
>TRBJ2-1|14|NA|NA|TRBV5-6
CASSLVGNYNEQFF
TGTGCCAGCAGCTTGGTTGGTAACTACAATGAGCAGTTCTTC